One and the same sample provided the 7 T cell receptor beta chains below, sequenced in a study of blood T cells in healthy people across ages. The use of a sample-barcoded 5' primer and a J-beta primer mix characterized a second PCR of roughly 7 to 11 cycles. TCRdb recomputed calls from the 5' RACE reads with MiXCR, one row per CDR3 protein. The data show roughly 2 million distinct CDR3 sequences, roughly 49% seen once. The sample comprised blood. The source is a woman aged 40 to 50 in good health.

A single count supports this clonotype. J is TRBJ2-1 and V is TRBV6-1, with 7 bases aligning to TRBD1. Judging by the DNA end, TRBJ2-7 fits better; the J call may be wrong. The CDR3 loop spans 17 amino acids. The germline gives CDR1 MNHNS, CDR2 SASEGT. The CDR3 is CASSDDGDRASHNEQYF. CDR3 nucleotides: TGTGCCAGCAGTGATGATGGAGACAGGGCCTCCCACAATGAGCAGTACTTC.

This clonotype has a handful of counts. The chain has TRBV7-2 and TRBJ2-1; 7 positions agree with TRBD2. Germline loops: CDR1 SGHTA, CDR2 FQGNSA. The ends lost 5 bases at V and 6 bases at J; junction bases unmatched: 4. The CDR3 loop spans 13 amino acids. The CDR3 DNA is TGTGCCAGCAGCACGGGGGGAGGCAATGAGCAGTTCTTC. It translates to CASSTGGGNEQFF. Full variable domain (rest looked up from reference TRBV7-2 and TRBJ2-1): GAGVSQSPSNKVTEKGKDVELRCDPISGHTALYWYRQSLGQGLEFLIYFQGNSAPDKSGLPSDRFSAERTGGSVSTLTIQRTQQEDSAVYLCASSTGGGNEQFFGPGTRLTVL.

The CDR3 loop is CATGAGAGDTQYF. As DNA, the CDR3 is TGTGCCACCGGGGCGGGGGCAGGAGATACGCAGTATTTT. The chain is built from TRBV24-1 and TRBJ2-3; D might be TRBD2 (7 bases). CDR1 is KGHDR and CDR2 is SFDVKD in the germline V gene. This CDR3 has 13 residues. Trimming pared 9 bases from V and 5 bases from J, leaving 14 bases between.

Concerning this clonotype: An end of the junction does not agree with germline; a read error may underlie this. The genes are TRBV7-3 and TRBJ1-2; D is undetermined. Per the germline V gene, CDR1 is SGHTA and CDR2 is FQGTGA. This CDR3 has 13 residues. CDR3 DNA: TGTGCCAGCAGCATAACGGCGGGGTATGGCTACACCTTC. It translates to CASSITAGYGYTF.

The V and J genes are TRBV5-1 and TRBJ2-5; D is ambiguous. The CDR3 consists of 14 residues. Trimming left V 6 bases short and J 2 bases short, with 14 bases between. Germline lookup yields CDR1 SGHRS and CDR2 YFSETQ. CDR3 in amino acids: CASTSPETQETQYF. The CDR3 coding sequence is TGCGCCAGCACCTCACCCGAGACTCAAGAGACCCAGTACTTC.

The chain links TRBV28 to TRBJ2-7, with TRBD1 matching 10 bases. V lost 4 bases and J lost 5; bases outside the gene matches: 8. Germline V CDR1 and CDR2: MDHEN, SYDVKM. The CDR3 extends over 15 amino acids. DNA for the CDR3: TGTGCCAGCAGTTCCCGAGGGACAGGGGTCCACGAGCAGTACTTC. Amino acids: CASSSRGTGVHEQYF.

The chain uses TRBV7-2 and TRBJ1-2, with a tentative D call TRBD1 (6 bases). In germline, CDR1 is SGHTA, CDR2 FQGNSA. The V end lost 5 bases, the J end lost 4 bases, and 11 bases lay between the germline ends. This CDR3 is built from 13 residues. CDR3 loop: CASSTTGRYGYTF. The CDR3 region has the DNA TGTGCCAGCAGCACTACAGGGCGCTATGGCTACACCTTC.